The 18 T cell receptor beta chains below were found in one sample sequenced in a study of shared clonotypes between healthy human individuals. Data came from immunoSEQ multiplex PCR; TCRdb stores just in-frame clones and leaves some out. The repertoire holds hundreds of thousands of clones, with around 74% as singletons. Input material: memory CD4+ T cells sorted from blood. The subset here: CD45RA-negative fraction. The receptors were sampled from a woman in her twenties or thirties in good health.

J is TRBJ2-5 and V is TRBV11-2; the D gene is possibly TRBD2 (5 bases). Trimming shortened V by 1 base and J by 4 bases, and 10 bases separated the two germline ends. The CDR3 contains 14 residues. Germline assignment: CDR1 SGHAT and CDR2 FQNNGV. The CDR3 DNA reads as TGTGCCAGCAGCTTAGGTCCGGGAAGAGAGACCCAGTACTTC. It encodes CASSLGPGRETQYF.

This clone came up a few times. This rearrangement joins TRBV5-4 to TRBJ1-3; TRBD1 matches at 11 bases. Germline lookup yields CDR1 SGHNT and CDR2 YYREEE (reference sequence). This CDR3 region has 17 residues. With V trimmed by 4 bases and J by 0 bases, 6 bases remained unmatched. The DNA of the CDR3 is TGTGCCAGCAGCGATAGGACAGGGGGCAACTCTGGAAACACCATATATTTT. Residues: CASSDRTGGNSGNTIYF.

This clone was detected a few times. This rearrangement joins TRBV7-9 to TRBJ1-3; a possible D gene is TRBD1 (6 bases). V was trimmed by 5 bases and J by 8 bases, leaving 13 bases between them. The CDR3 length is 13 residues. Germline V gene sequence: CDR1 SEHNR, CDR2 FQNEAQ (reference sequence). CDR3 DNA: TGTGCCAGCAGCCACCGGACAGTGGACACCATATATTTT. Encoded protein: CASSHRTVDTIYF.

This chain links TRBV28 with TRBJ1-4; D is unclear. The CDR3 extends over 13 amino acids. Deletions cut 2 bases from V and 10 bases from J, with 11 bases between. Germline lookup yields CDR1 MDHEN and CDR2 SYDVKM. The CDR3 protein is CASSLGRFGKLFF. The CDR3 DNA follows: TGTGCCAGCAGTTTAGGGAGGTTTGGAAAACTGTTTTTT.

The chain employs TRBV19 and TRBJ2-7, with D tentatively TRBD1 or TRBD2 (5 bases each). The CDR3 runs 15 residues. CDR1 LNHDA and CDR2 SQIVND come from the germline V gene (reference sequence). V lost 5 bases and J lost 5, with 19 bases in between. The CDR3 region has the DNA TGTGCCAGTAGTCCAGCCACCGGGGCGGACCACGAGCAGTACTTC. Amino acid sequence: CASSPATGADHEQYF.

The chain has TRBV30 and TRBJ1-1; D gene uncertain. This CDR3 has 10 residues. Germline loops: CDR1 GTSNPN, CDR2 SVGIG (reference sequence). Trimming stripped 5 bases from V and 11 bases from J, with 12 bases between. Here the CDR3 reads CAWLETTAFF. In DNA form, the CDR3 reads TGTGCCTGGTTAGAGACTACGGCTTTCTTT.

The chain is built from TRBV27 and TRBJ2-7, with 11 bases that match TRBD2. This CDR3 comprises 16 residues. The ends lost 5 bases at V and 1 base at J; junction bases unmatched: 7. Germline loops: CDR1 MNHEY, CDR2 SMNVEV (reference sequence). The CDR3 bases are TGTGCCAGCAGTCGAGGAGGGACTAGCGGATCCTACGAGCAGTACTTC. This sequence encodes CASSRGGTSGSYEQYF.

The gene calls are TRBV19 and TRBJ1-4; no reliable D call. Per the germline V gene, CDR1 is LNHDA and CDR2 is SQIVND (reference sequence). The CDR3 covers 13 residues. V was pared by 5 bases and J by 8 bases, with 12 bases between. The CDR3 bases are TGTGCCAGTAGTCTTGGGCTCGCGGAAAAACTGTTTTTT. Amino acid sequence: CASSLGLAEKLFF.

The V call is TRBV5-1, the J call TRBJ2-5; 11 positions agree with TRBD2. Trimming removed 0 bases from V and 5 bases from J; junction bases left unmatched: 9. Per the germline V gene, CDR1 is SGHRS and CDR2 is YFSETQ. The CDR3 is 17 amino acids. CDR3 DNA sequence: TGCGCCAGCAGCTTGGTGAGTAGCGGGAGGGCAAGTGAGACCCAGTACTTC. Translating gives CASSLVSSGRASETQYF.

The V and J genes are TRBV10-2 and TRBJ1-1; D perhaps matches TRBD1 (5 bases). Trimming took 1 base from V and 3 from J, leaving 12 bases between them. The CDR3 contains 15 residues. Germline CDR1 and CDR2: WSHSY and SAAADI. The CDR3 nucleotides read TGCGCCAGCAGTGAGTTTGGGGGTCGCCACACTGAAGCTTTCTTT. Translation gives CASSEFGGRHTEAFF.

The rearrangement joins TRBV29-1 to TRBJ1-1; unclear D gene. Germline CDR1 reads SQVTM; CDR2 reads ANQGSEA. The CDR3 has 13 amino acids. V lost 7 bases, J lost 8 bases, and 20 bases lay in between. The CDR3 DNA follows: TGCAGCGCCCGGTCCACCGGGCCCGAAGAAGCTTTCTTT. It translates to CSARSTGPEEAFF.

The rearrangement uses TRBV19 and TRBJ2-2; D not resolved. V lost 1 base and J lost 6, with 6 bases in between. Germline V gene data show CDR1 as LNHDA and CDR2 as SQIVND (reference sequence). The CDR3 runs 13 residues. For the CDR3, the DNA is TGTGCCAGTAGTATAGTCGCGCCCGGGGAGCTGTTTTTT. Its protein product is CASSIVAPGELFF.

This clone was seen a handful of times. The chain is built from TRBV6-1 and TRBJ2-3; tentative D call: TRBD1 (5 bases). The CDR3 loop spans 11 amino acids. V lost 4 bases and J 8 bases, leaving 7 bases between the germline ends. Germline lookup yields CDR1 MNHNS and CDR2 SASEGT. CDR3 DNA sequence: TGTGCCAGCAGTGTTGGGGCTACGCAGTATTTT. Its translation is CASSVGATQYF.

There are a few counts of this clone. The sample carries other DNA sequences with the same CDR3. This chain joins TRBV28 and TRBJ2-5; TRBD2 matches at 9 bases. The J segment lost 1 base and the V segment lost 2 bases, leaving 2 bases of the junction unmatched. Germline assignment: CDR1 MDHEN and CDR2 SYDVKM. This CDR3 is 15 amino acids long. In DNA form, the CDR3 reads TGTGCCAGCAGTTTAAGCGGGAGGCTCCAAGAGACCCAGTACTTC. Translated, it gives CASSLSGRLQETQYF.

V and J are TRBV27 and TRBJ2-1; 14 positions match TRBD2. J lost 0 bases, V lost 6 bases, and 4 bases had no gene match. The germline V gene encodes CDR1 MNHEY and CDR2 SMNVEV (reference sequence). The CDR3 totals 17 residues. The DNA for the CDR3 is TGTGCCAGCAGACGACTAGCGGGAGGGAGCTCCTACAATGAGCAGTTCTTC. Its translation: CASRRLAGGSSYNEQFF.

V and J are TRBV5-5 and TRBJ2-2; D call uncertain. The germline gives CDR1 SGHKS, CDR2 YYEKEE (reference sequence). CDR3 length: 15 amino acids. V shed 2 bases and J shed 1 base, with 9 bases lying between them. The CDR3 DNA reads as TGTGCCAGCAGCTTTTATACTCAGAACACCGGGGAGCTGTTTTTT. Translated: CASSFYTQNTGELFF. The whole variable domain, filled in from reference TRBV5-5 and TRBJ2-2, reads DAGVTQSPTHLIKTRGQQVTLRCSPISGHKSVSWYQQVLGQGPQFIFQYYEKEERGRGNFPDRFSARQFPNYSSELNVNALLLGDSALYLCASSFYTQNTGELFFGEGSRLTVL.

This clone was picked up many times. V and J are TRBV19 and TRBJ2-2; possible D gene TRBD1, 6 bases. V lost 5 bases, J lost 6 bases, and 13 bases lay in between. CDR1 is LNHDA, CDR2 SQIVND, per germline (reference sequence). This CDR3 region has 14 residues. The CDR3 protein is CASSVRQAPGELFF. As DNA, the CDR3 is TGTGCCAGTAGTGTCCGACAGGCCCCCGGGGAGCTGTTTTTT.

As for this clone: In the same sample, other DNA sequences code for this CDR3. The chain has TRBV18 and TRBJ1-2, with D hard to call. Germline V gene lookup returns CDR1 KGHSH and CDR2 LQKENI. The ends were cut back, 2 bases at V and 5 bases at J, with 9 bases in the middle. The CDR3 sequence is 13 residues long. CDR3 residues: CASSPGDDYGYTF. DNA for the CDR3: TGTGCCAGCTCACCAGGGGATGATTATGGCTACACCTTC. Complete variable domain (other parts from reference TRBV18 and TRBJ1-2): NAGVMQNPRHLVRRRGQEARLRCSPMKGHSHVYWYRQLPEEGLKFMVYLQKENIIDESGMPKERFSAEFPKEGPSILRIQQVVRGDSAAYFCASSPGDDYGYTFGSGTRLTVV.